A single sample is the source of the 8 T cell receptor beta chains below, sequenced in a study of T cells in Graves' hyperthyroidism and ophthalmopathy. TCR beta CDR3 regions were amplified from RNA. The HTBI set primed first-round TCR CDR3 RT-PCR. MiXCR, run by TCRdb on the multiplex PCR reads, gives a single entry per CDR3 protein. Seen here are more than 500,000 distinct CDR3 sequences, roughly 50% observed once, and the top ten hold 19%. The sequenced sample consisted of peripheral blood or thyroid tissue (not recorded which). The origin of the receptors is an adult woman with Graves' disease, either hyperthyroidism or ophthalmopathy (not recorded which).

The rearrangement joins TRBV7-9 to TRBJ1-1, with no clear D. CDR1 is SEHNR, CDR2 FQNEAQ, per germline (reference sequence). V lost 8 bases to trimming and J lost 4 bases, with 11 bases between them. There are 12 residues in the CDR3. In nucleotides, the CDR3 is TGTGCCAGCCTAATTTTGGGCACTGAAGCTTTCTTT. Its protein product is CASLILGTEAFF.

This clonotype was observed many times. The chain employs TRBV7-2 and TRBJ1-4, with D possibly TRBD1 on 6 matching bases. CDR1 SGHTA and CDR2 FQGNSA come from the germline V gene. The V end lost 0 bases, the J end lost 6 bases, and 11 bases lay between the germline ends. The CDR3 runs to 15 residues. The CDR3, as DNA: TGTGCCAGCAGCTTAGCATGGGGGGGCTATGAAAAACTGTTTTTT. It specifies CASSLAWGGYEKLFF.

In this sample, this clonotype turned up many times. The CDR3 reads CAISGSGQGYEQYF. DNA of the CDR3: TGTGCCATCAGTGGATCGGGACAGGGCTACGAGCAGTACTTC. V usage is TRBV10-3 and J usage is TRBJ2-7, with 9 bases matching TRBD1. Losses at the gene ends were 4 bases for V and 3 bases for J; bases not matched to a gene: 4. CDR3 length equals 14 residues. Germline CDR1 ENHRY, CDR2 SYGVKD.

This clonotype was seen ten or more times. The chain combines TRBV27 with TRBJ1-5; D remains ambiguous. CDR1 is MNHEY and CDR2 is SMNVEV in the germline V gene (reference sequence). The CDR3 is 14 residues long. V lost 5 bases and J lost 2, with 10 bases in between. The CDR3 here is CASSRPGGNQPQHF. CDR3 DNA sequence: TGTGCCAGCAGTCGACCTGGGGGCAATCAGCCCCAGCATTTT.

This clonotype was recorded many times. V is TRBV4-1 and J is TRBJ1-2; the match to TRBD1 covers 8 bases. The V gene's germline CDR1 is MGHRA and CDR2 YSYEKL. The J segment lost 7 bases and the V segment lost 1 base, leaving 8 bases of the junction unmatched. The CDR3 is 15 amino acids. CDR3 sequence reads: CASSQGDSRGLGYTF. For the CDR3, the DNA is TGCGCCAGCAGCCAAGGCGACTCCAGGGGGCTTGGCTACACCTTC.

This clonotype has at least ten counts. The chain has TRBV19 and TRBJ2-7; D may be TRBD2 (5 bases). From germline, CDR1 is LNHDA and CDR2 SQIVND (reference sequence). V dropped 3 bases and J dropped 3 bases, with 15 bases sitting between them. This CDR3 region has 15 residues. CDR3 sequence (DNA): TGTGCCAGTAGTATTGGCGAAACTAGAATCTACGAGCAGTACTTC. Protein product: CASSIGETRIYEQYF. The whole variable domain, remainder taken from reference TRBV19 and TRBJ2-7, is DGGITQSPKYLFRKEGQNVTLSCEQNLNHDAMYWYRQDPGQGLRLIYYSQIVNDFQKGDIAEGYSVSREKKESFPLTVTSAQKNPTAFYLCASSIGETRIYEQYFGPGTRLTVT.

The CDR3 DNA reads as TGTGCCAGCAGTTATGGTCGCGTTGTGGGTTTCGAGACCCAGTACTTC. This translates into CASSYGRVVGFETQYF. The gene calls are TRBV28 and TRBJ2-5; D unresolved. V was pared by 4 bases and J by 5 bases, with 20 bases between. Looked up from germline, CDR1 is MDHEN and CDR2 is SYDVKM. The CDR3 extends over 16 amino acids.

CDR3 nucleotides: TGCAGCGTCGTCCGGGACAGGGGGCGTCTCTACGAGCAGTACTTC. This gives the protein CSVVRDRGRLYEQYF. The chain joins TRBV29-1 to TRBJ2-7; 12 positions match TRBD1. The junction had 9 bases not matched to a gene; V was cut back by 6 bases and J by 3 bases. CDR1 and CDR2 (germline): SQVTM, ANQGSEA. The CDR3 loop spans 15 amino acids.